This T cell receptor beta chain was captured by sequencing in a study of tumor-infiltrating lymphocytes in primary liver carcinoma. About the study: Ages ranged from 30 to 69, with HCC or mixed HCC-cholangiocarcinoma.

Production of TCR beta cDNA used 500 ng total RNA together with a constant-region primer. Employing slightly modified ARM-PCR, three nested multiplex PCR rounds were run, and these gave rise to the TCR beta libraries. The first two PCR rounds used TRBV1-TRBV30 forward primers with a C-beta reverse primer, roughly 10 cycles each. MiXCR, run by TCRdb on the multiplex PCR reads, gives a single entry per CDR3 protein. The table shows about 75,000 distinct CDR3 sequences, with roughly 71% occurring only once. RNA and DNA were co-extracted from 20-30 mg of unsorted bulk tissue. Every patient in the cohort had a primary liver carcinoma. That carcinoma was treated by surgical resection. Patients in the cohort were treatment-naive and living with chronic HBV infection. This clonotype has a handful of counts. At one boundary the junction diverges from the germline segment, which might be a read error. Germline V lookup: CDR1 SGHAT, CDR2 FQNNGV. This CDR3 has 14 amino acids.

The TCR comes from a man aged 35 to 55 with primary liver carcinoma and hepatitis B virus infection. The specimen sequenced was tumor-adjacent normal liver tissue. V gene TRBV11-2 combines with J gene TRBJ2-5; TRBD1 matches at 8 bases. This CDR3 reads CASSAAGGGETQYF. The DNA for the CDR3 is TGCGCCAGCAGCGCGGCAGGGGGCGGCGAGACCCAGTACTTC.